The 13 T cell receptor beta chains in this list originate from one sample, sequenced in a study of shared clonotypes between healthy human individuals. Naive CD8 isolation took CD45RO-negative cells positively selected for CCR7 and excluded terminally differentiated effector memory CD45RA+ cells. Assay: immunoSEQ multiplex PCR; the TCRdb copy retains only in-frame clones and omits some. The sample consists of about 2.1 million clones, just under 95% of them appearing once. Source material: naive CD8+ T cells from PBMCs. The receptor set was obtained from a man younger than 30 in good health. Some clones in this sample may be carry-over from other donors' samples.

The J gene is TRBJ1-5, the V gene TRBV6-6; D is perhaps TRBD1 (5 bases). CDR1 MNHNY and CDR2 SVGAGI come from the germline V gene (reference sequence). Trimming cost V 2 bases and J 3 bases, with 11 bases left between them. The CDR3 is 15 residues long. The CDR3 loop is CASSYDRTNNQPQHF. The DNA of the CDR3 is TGTGCCAGCAGTTACGACAGAACAAACAATCAGCCCCAGCATTTT.

V and J are TRBV28 and TRBJ1-5; D perhaps matches TRBD1 (6 bases). Germline V lookup: CDR1 MDHEN, CDR2 SYDVKM. The CDR3 contains 14 residues. Deletions cut 5 bases from V and 0 bases from J, with 8 bases between. The CDR3 sequence is CASSGQYSNQPQHF. The CDR3 region has the DNA TGTGCCAGCAGTGGACAGTATAGCAATCAGCCCCAGCATTTT. The variable domain in full, with the rest retrieved from reference TRBV28 and TRBJ1-5, is DVKVTQSSRYLVKRTGEKVFLECVQDMDHENMFWYRQDPGLGLRLIYFSYDVKMKEKGDIPEGYSVSREKKERFSLILESASTNQTSMYLCASSGQYSNQPQHFGDGTRLSIL.

This CDR3 is CASSYAQFSYEQYF. The CDR3 DNA reads TGTGCCAGCAGTTACGCACAGTTCTCCTACGAGCAGTACTTC. The rearrangement uses TRBV6-5 and TRBJ2-7; D ambiguous. This CDR3 is 14 amino acids long. Germline-derived CDR1 and CDR2 are MNHEY and SVGAGI. Trimming removed 2 bases at V and 0 bases at J, with 8 bases between.

The rearrangement joins TRBV28 to TRBJ2-3, with 7 bases lining up with TRBD2. The ends lost 2 bases at V and 0 bases at J; junction bases unmatched: 5. Germline CDR1 and CDR2: MDHEN and SYDVKM. The CDR3 runs 16 residues. CDR3 bases: TGTGCCAGCAGTTTAAGGGGTAGCGGGAGCACAGATACGCAGTATTTT. The encoded protein is CASSLRGSGSTDTQYF. The entire variable domain, with the rest obtained from reference TRBV28 and TRBJ2-3, is as follows: DVKVTQSSRYLVKRTGEKVFLECVQDMDHENMFWYRQDPGLGLRLIYFSYDVKMKEKGDIPEGYSVSREKKERFSLILESASTNQTSMYLCASSLRGSGSTDTQYFGPGTRLTVL.

The rearrangement joins TRBV5-5 to TRBJ2-7; 9 nucleotides agree with TRBD1. This CDR3 contains 16 residues. After removal of 6 bases from V and 5 bases from J, the junction contained 15 bases not matched to a gene. Germline assignment: CDR1 SGHKS and CDR2 YYEKEE (reference sequence). The CDR3 nucleotides read TGTGCCAGCACGCTAACCGGGACAGGGAACAGTCACGAGCAGTACTTC. It encodes CASTLTGTGNSHEQYF.

The genes are TRBV27 and TRBJ1-4; no firm D call. Looked up from germline, CDR1 is MNHEY and CDR2 is SMNVEV (reference sequence). This CDR3 region has 14 residues. V gave up 6 bases and J gave up 0 bases, with 8 bases separating them. CDR3 coding DNA: TGTGCCAGCAGCCTCCAAGCAACTAATGAAAAACTGTTTTTT. Its protein product is CASSLQATNEKLFF. The complete variable domain, with remaining parts taken from reference TRBV27 and TRBJ1-4, reads EAQVTQNPRYLITVTGKKLTVTCSQNMNHEYMSWYRQDPGLGLRQIYYSMNVEVTDKGDVPEGYKVSRKEKRNFPLILESPSPNQTSLYFCASSLQATNEKLFFGSGTQLSVL.

This clone has a handful of counts. The same CDR3 is also encoded by other DNA sequences in this sample. The rearrangement links TRBV13 to TRBJ2-1; D is uncertain. Germline V gene lookup returns CDR1 PRHDT and CDR2 FYEKMQ (reference sequence). This CDR3 has 12 residues. V lost 0 bases, J lost 7 bases, and 4 bases lay in between. The CDR3: CASSLGRNEQFF. As DNA, the CDR3 is TGTGCCAGCAGCTTAGGACGGAATGAGCAGTTCTTC. The full variable domain, completed using reference TRBV13 and TRBJ2-1, is AAGVIQSPRHLIKEKRETATLKCYPIPRHDTVYWYQQGPGQDPQFLISFYEKMQSDKGSIPDRFSAQQFSDYHSELNMSSLELGDSALYFCASSLGRNEQFFGPGTRLTVL.

The gene calls are TRBV9 and TRBJ2-7; D is uncertain. There are 13 residues in the CDR3. Trimming cost V 0 bases and J 5 bases, with 9 bases left between them. CDR1 and CDR2 from the germline V gene are SGDLS and YYNGEE. CDR3 amino acids: CASSVVNGDEQYF. The DNA of the CDR3 is TGTGCCAGCAGCGTAGTGAACGGAGACGAGCAGTACTTC.

This clone occurred once. The chain employs TRBV7-8 and TRBJ2-7, with 10 bases fitting TRBD2. Germline assignment: CDR1 SGHVS and CDR2 FQNEAQ. This CDR3 is 16 amino acids long. V lost 2 bases to trimming and J lost 0 bases; unmatched junction nucleotides: 4. CDR3 protein: CASSLLAGASSYEQYF. The CDR3 DNA is TGTGCCAGCAGCTTACTAGCGGGAGCCAGCTCCTACGAGCAGTACTTC. Full variable domain (rest looked up from reference TRBV7-8 and TRBJ2-7): GAGVSQSPRYKVAKRGQDVALRCDPISGHVSLFWYQQALGQGPEFLTYFQNEAQLDKSGLPSDRFFAERPEGSVSTLKIQRTQQEDSAVYLCASSLLAGASSYEQYFGPGTRLTVT.

This chain joins TRBV9 and TRBJ1-2; 12 positions match TRBD1. With V trimmed by 4 bases and J by 8 bases, 12 bases remained unmatched. The length of the CDR3 is 16 residues. Germline V gene sequence: CDR1 SGDLS, CDR2 YYNGEE. DNA for the CDR3: TGTGCCAGCAGCCCCGGGGACAGGGGGCTATCTGGGGGCTACACCTTC. Its translation is CASSPGDRGLSGGYTF.

The chain carries TRBV5-1 and TRBJ2-7; D possibly corresponds to TRBD2 (6 bases). Trimming cost V 0 bases and J 2 bases, with 18 bases left between them. The CDR3 sequence is 17 residues long. Per germline, CDR1 SGHRS and CDR2 YFSETQ. The DNA for the CDR3 is TGCGCCAGCAGCTTGGCCTCCGGGACTCTCACCCCCTACGAGCAGTACTTC. Translated, it gives CASSLASGTLTPYEQYF. The full variable domain, rest sourced from reference TRBV5-1 and TRBJ2-7, is KAGVTQTPRYLIKTRGQQVTLSCSPISGHRSVSWYQQTPGQGLQFLFEYFSETQRNKGNFPGRFSGRQFSNSRSEMNVSTLELGDSALYLCASSLASGTLTPYEQYFGPGTRLTVT.

The V and J genes are TRBV10-2 and TRBJ1-2; D not resolved. V lost 3 bases to trimming and J lost 2 bases, with 7 bases between them. Germline-derived CDR1 and CDR2 are WSHSY and SAAADI. CDR3 size: 13 residues. The CDR3 is CASSEDTNYGYTF. DNA of the CDR3: TGCGCCAGCAGTGAAGATACAAACTATGGCTACACCTTC.

The sample holds one count of this clone. The J gene is TRBJ2-5, the V gene TRBV4-3; 8 bases agree with TRBD2. The CDR3 is made up of 15 amino acids. The germline CDR1 and CDR2 sequences are LGHNA and YSLEER. V lost 0 bases to trimming and J lost 4 bases; unmatched junction nucleotides: 4. The CDR3 loop is CASSQERGVAETQYF. As DNA, the CDR3 is TGCGCCAGCAGCCAAGAGCGGGGGGTTGCAGAGACCCAGTACTTC.